This T cell receptor beta chain was captured by sequencing in a study of cytotoxic CD8 clonotypes in ibrutinib-treated CLL. Across the study: On average, each sample had 255,043 productive templates and 100,000 or so productive rearrangements.

Study observations and caveats: At baseline, clonality was higher than in age-matched healthy donors and correlated with CD8+ counts.

This CDR3 is built from 15 residues. CDR1 is SGHVS and CDR2 is FNYEAQ in the germline V gene. The ends lost 3 bases at V and 1 base at J; junction bases unmatched: 3. This clone was found a few times. Its antigen is not known. The assay was immunoSEQ multiplex PCR, and TCRdb's table has in-frame clones only and misses some. The sample includes roughly 250,000 clones, under 80% of them seen just once. The sequenced sample was PBMCs, obtained after 24 months of ibrutinib treatment. The chain combines TRBV7-6 with TRBJ2-5, with TRBD2 matching over 9 bases. This sequence originates from a human donor with chronic lymphocytic leukemia. CDR3 in DNA: TGTGCCAGCAGCTTGGGGACTAGCATCCAAGAGACCCAGTACTTC. Its translation is CASSLGTSIQETQYF.